The T cell receptor (beta chain) described here comes from a study of T cells in narcolepsy. This CDR3 contains 15 residues. The junction had 2 bases not matched to a gene; V was cut back by 0 bases and J by 3 bases. Per germline, CDR1 SGHRS and CDR2 YFSETQ. This clone was detected only a few times. Its antigen remains unidentified. The table came from immunoSEQ multiplex PCR; TCRdb's copy has only in-frame clones and leaves some out. In the table there are 30,000 or so clones, roughly four fifths of which are singletons. Study observations and caveats: No autoreactive T cell clone sequences appeared in some memory CD4+ repertoires. Same-patient CSF and blood CD4+ T cell clonotypes included HCRT-specific and TRIB2-specific autoreactive ones.

V usage is TRBV5-1 and J usage is TRBJ2-3; 9 nucleotides align to TRBD1. The sequenced sample consisted of CD45RA- memory CD4+ T cells from PBMCs. The TCR was taken from a human donor with narcolepsy. The CDR3 DNA reads TGCGCCAGCAGCTTGGATGGGACAGGGACAGATACGCAGTATTTT. This encodes CASSLDGTGTDTQYF.